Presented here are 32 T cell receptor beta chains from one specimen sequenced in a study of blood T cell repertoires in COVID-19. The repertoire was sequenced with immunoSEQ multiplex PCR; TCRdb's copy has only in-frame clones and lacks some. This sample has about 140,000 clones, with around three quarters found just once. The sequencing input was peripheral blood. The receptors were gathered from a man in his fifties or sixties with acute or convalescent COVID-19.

The CDR3 region is CASSSQGGRSYEQYF. In nucleotides, the CDR3 is TGTGCCAGCAGCTCCCAGGGGGGACGCAGTTACGAGCAGTACTTC. The chain is built from TRBV7-2 and TRBJ2-7; possibly TRBD1 for D (7 bases). Germline assignment: CDR1 SGHTA and CDR2 FQGNSA. Deletions cut 4 bases from V and 4 bases from J, with 17 bases between. The CDR3 runs to 15 residues.

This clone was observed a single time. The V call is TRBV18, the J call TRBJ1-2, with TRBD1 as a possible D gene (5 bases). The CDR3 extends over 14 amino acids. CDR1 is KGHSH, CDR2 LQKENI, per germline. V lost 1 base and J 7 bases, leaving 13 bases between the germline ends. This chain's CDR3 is CASSPRSGIFGYTF. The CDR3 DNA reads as TGTGCCAGCTCACCACGGTCAGGGATTTTTGGCTACACCTTC.

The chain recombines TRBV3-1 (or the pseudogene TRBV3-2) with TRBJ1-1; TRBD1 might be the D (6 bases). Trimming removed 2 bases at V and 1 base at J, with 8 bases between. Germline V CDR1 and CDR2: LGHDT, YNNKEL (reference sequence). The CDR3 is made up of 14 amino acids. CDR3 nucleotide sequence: TGTGCCAGCAGCCAAATACAGGGGAACACTGAAGCTTTCTTT. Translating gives CASSQIQGNTEAFF.

This CDR3 reads CASSLGTTNSYNEQFF. CDR3 coding DNA: TGTGCCAGCAGCTTGGGTACGACTAACTCCTACAATGAGCAGTTCTTC. The chain combines TRBV5-5 with TRBJ2-1; TRBD2 might be the D (5 bases). Per the germline V gene, CDR1 is SGHKS and CDR2 is YYEKEE (reference sequence). The CDR3 extends over 16 amino acids. Trimming pared 0 bases from V and 0 bases from J, leaving 10 bases between.

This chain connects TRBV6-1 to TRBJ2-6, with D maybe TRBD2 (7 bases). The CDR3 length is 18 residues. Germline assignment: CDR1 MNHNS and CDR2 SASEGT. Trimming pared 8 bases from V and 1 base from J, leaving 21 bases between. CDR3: CASRGGLGGQSGANVLTF. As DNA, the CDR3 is TGTGCCAGCCGTGGTGGACTGGGGGGGCAGTCTGGGGCCAACGTCCTGACTTTC.

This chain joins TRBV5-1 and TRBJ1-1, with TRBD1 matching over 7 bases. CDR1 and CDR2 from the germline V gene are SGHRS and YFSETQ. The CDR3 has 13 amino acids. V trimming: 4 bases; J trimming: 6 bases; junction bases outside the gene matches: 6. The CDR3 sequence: CASSLSDRAEAFF. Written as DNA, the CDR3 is TGCGCCAGCAGCCTCTCTGACAGGGCTGAAGCTTTCTTT.

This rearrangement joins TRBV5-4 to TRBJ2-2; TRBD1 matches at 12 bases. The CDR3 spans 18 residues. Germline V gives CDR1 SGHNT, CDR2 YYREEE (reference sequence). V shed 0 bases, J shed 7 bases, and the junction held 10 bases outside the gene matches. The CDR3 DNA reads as TGTGCCAGCAGCTTGGGTCCGGGGACAGGGGGCGCTTTCGGGGAGCTGTTTTTT. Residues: CASSLGPGTGGAFGELFF.

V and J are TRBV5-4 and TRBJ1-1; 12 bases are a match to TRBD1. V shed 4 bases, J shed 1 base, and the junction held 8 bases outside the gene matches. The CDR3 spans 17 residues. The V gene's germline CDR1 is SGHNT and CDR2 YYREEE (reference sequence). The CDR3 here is CASSTGGTGGENTEAFF. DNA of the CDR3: TGTGCCAGCAGCACGGGGGGGACAGGGGGCGAGAACACTGAAGCTTTCTTT.

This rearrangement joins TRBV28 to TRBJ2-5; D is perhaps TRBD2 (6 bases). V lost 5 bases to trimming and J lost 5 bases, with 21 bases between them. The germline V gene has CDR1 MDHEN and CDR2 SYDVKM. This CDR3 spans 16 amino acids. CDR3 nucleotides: TGTGCCAGCAGTCTCCAGGAGGTGGGGAGGTATGAGACCCAGTACTTC. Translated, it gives CASSLQEVGRYETQYF. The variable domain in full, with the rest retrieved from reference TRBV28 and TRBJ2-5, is DVKVTQSSRYLVKRTGEKVFLECVQDMDHENMFWYRQDPGLGLRLIYFSYDVKMKEKGDIPEGYSVSREKKERFSLILESASTNQTSMYLCASSLQEVGRYETQYFGPGTRLLVL.

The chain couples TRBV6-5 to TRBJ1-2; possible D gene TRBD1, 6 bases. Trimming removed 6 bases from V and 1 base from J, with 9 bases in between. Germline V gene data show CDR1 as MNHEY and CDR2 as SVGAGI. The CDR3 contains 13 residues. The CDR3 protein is CASSKGVNYGYTF. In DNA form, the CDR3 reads TGTGCCAGCAGCAAGGGGGTTAACTATGGCTACACCTTC.

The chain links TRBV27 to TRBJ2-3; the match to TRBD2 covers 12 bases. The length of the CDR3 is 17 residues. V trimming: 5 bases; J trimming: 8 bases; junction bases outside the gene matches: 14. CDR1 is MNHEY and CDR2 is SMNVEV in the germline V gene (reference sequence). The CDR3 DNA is TGTGCCAGCAGTCGAATTCAGACTAGCGGGAGTCGGGGTACGCAGTATTTT. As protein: CASSRIQTSGSRGTQYF.

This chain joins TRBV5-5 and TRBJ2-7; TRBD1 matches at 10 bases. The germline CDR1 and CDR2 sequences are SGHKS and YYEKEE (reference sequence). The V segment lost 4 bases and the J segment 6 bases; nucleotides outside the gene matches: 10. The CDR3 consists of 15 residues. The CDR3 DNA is TGTGCCAGCAGCCATCTCCGGGACAGGGGTTTCGAGCAGTACTTC. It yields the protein CASSHLRDRGFEQYF.

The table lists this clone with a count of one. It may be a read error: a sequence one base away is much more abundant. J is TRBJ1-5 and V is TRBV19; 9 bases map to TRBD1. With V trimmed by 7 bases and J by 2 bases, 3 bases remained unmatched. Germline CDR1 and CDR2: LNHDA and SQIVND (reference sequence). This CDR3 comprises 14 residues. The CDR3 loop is CASKDRGGNQPQHF. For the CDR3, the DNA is TGTGCCAGTAAGGACAGGGGTGGCAATCAGCCCCAGCATTTT.

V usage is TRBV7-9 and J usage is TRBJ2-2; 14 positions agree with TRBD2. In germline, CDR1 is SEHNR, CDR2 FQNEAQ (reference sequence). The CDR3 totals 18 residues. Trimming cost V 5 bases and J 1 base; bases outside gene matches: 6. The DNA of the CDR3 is TGTGCCAGCAGCATCACGGGACTAGCGGGGGAGAACACCGGGGAGCTGTTTTTT. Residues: CASSITGLAGENTGELFF.

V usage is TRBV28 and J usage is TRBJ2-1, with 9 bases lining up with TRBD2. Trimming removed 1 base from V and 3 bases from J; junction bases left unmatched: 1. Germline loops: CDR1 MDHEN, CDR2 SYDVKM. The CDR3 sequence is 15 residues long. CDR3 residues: CASSLLAGDYNEQFF. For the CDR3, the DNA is TGTGCCAGCAGTTTATTAGCGGGGGACTACAATGAGCAGTTCTTC.

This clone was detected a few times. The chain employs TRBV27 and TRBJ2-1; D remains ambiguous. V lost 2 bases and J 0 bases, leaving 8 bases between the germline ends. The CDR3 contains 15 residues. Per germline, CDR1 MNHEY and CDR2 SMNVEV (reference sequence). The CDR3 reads CASSLAPSSYNEQFF. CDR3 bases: TGTGCCAGCAGTTTAGCGCCAAGCTCCTACAATGAGCAGTTCTTC.

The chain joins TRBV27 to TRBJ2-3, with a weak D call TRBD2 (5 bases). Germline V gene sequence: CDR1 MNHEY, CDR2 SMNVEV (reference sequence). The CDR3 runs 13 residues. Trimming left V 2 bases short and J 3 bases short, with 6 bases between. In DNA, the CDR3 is TGTGCCAGCAGTTTAAGGGAGACAGATACGCAGTATTTT. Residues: CASSLRETDTQYF.

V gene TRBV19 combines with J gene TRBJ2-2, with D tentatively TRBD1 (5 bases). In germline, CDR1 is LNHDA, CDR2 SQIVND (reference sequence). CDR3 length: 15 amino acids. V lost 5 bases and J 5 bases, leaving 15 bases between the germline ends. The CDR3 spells CASSLTGLGTGELFF. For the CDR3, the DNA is TGTGCCAGTAGTTTAACAGGTTTGGGAACCGGGGAGCTGTTTTTT. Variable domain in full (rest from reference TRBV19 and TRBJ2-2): DGGITQSPKYLFRKEGQNVTLSCEQNLNHDAMYWYRQDPGQGLRLIYYSQIVNDFQKGDIAEGYSVSREKKESFPLTVTSAQKNPTAFYLCASSLTGLGTGELFFGEGSRLTVL.

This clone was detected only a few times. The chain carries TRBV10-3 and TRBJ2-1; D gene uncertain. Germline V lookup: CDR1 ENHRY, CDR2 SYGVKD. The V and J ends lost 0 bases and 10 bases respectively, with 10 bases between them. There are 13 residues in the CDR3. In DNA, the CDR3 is TGTGCCATCAGTGAGTCACCAGGCTGGGAGCAGTTCTTC. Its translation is CAISESPGWEQFF.

The CDR3 protein is CASSVQGGLAASPARDTQYF. Here the CDR3 DNA reads TGTGCCAGCAGCGTTCAAGGAGGGCTAGCGGCCTCCCCCGCAAGAGATACGCAGTATTTT. This sequence joins TRBV9 and TRBJ2-3; 7 bases are a match to TRBD2. V was pared by 2 bases and J by 5 bases, with 23 bases of the junction left unmatched. The CDR3 is made up of 20 amino acids. Looked up from germline, CDR1 is SGDLS and CDR2 is YYNGEE.

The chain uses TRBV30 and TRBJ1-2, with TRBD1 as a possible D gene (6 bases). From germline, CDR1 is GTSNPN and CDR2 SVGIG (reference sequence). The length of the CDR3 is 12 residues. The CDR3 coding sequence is TGTGCTTGTACAGGGTCTAACTATGGCTACACCTTC. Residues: CACTGSNYGYTF.

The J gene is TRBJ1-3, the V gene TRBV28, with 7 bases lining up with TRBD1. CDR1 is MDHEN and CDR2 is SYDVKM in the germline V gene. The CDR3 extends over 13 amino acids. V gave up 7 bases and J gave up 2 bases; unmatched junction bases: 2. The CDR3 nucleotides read TGTGCCAGCACCGACAGGGCTGGAAACACCATATATTTT. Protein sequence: CASTDRAGNTIYF.

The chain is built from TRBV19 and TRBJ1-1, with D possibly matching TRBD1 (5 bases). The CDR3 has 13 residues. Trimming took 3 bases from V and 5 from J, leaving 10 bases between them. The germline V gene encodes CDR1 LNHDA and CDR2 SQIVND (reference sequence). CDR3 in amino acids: CASSMWGRTEAFF. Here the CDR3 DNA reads TGTGCCAGTAGTATGTGGGGGAGGACTGAAGCTTTCTTT.

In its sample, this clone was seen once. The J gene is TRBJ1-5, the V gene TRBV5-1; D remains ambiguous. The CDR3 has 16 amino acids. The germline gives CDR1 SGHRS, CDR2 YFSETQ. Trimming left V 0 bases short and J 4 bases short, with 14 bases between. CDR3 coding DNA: TGCGCCAGCAGCTTGGACGGGAACAATGGGAATCAGCCCCAGCATTTT. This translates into CASSLDGNNGNQPQHF.

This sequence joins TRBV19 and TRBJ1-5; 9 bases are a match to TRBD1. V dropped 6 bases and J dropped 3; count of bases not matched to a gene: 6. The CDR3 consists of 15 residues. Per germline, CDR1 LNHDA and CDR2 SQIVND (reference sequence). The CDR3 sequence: CASRVGQGINQPQHF. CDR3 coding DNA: TGTGCCAGTAGGGTGGGACAGGGAATCAATCAGCCCCAGCATTTT.

DNA for the CDR3: TGCGCCAGCAGCTTGGAAGGCGGGAGGATCGATGAGCAGTTCTTC. The encoded protein is CASSLEGGRIDEQFF. The chain recombines TRBV5-1 with TRBJ2-1, with TRBD2 identical over 8 bases. Germline V gene data show CDR1 as SGHRS and CDR2 as YFSETQ. This CDR3 is 15 amino acids long. The junction had 7 bases not matched to a gene; V was cut back by 0 bases and J by 8 bases.

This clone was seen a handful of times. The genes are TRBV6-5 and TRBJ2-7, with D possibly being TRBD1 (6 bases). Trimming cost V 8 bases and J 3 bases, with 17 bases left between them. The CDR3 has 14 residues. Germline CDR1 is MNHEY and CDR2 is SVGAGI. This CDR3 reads CASEPGQMIYEQYF. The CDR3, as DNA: TGTGCCAGCGAACCGGGACAAATGATCTACGAGCAGTACTTC.

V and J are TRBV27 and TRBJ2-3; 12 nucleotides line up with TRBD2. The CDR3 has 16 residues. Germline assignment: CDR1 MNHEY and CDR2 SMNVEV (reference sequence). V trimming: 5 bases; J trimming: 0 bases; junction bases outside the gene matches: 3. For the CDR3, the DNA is TGTGCCAGCAGTCCGCTAGCGGGAGGGAGCACAGATACGCAGTATTTT. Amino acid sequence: CASSPLAGGSTDTQYF.

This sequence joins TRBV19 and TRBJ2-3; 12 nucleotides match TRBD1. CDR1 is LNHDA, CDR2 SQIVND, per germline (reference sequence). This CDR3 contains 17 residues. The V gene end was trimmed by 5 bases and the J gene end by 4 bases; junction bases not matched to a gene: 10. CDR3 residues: CASSRRPGQGAPDTQYF. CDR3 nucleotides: TGTGCCAGTAGTCGAAGGCCGGGACAGGGGGCCCCAGATACGCAGTATTTT.

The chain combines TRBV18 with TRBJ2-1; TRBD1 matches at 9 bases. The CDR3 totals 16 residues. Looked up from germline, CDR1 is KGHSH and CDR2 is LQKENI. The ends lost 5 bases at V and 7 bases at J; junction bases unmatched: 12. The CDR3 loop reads CASSSRDRVSQNEQFF. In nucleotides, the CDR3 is TGTGCCAGCTCATCCCGGGACAGGGTTTCGCAGAATGAGCAGTTCTTC.

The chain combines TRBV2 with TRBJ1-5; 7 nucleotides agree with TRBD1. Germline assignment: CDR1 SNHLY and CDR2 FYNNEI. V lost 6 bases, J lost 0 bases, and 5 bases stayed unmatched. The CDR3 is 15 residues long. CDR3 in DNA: TGTGCCAGCAGCAGGACAGGCTATAGCAATCAGCCCCAGCATTTT. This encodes CASSRTGYSNQPQHF.

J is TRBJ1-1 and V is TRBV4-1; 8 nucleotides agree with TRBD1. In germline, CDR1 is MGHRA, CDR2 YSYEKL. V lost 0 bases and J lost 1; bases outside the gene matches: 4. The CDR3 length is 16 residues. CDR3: CASSQEDRVSNTEAFF. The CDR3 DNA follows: TGCGCCAGCAGCCAAGAGGACAGGGTATCGAACACTGAAGCTTTCTTT.